There are a few counts of the clone carrying this T cell receptor (beta chain). Its antigen is not known. This specimen comes from a study of blood T cells in healthy people across ages. Study results and caveats: It was not known whether donors were CMV positive (a possible confounder of expanded clonotype changes). TCR beta diversity, measured per million T cells, fell in a roughly linear way with age.

Every donor gave 8 to 10 milliliters of peripheral blood. Alongside a J-beta primer mix, a sample-barcoded 5' primer served in a second PCR lasting roughly 6 to 11 cycles. TCRdb processed the 5' RACE reads anew with MiXCR; each CDR3 protein has one entry. The repertoire consists of about 620,000 distinct CDR3 sequences, with around 20% occurring once and the leading ten covering roughly 3.6%. Deletions cut 0 bases from V and 1 base from J, with 12 bases between. Germline V gives CDR1 KGHSH, CDR2 LQKENI. The CDR3 length is 16 residues. The chain couples TRBV18 to TRBJ1-1; D remains ambiguous. Sample: blood. The source is a man in his 70s in good health. The CDR3 DNA is TGTGCCAGCTCACCACCGTCGAAAGGGAGGAACACTGAAGCTTTCTTT. Translated, it gives CASSPPSKGRNTEAFF.